The 30 T cell receptor beta chains below all came from one sample that was sequenced in a study of cytomegalovirus exposure and HLA in healthy donors. 13 Jbeta primers and 60 Vbeta primers were used for the PCR. This table comes from immunoSEQ multiplex PCR, and its TCRdb copy is limited to in-frame clones, with some not included. The sample has approximately 100,000 clones, 60% to 80% seen once; the top ten hold roughly 3%. Sequenced material: PBMCs. Receptors originate from a female donor in good health and CMV-seronegative.

The chain has TRBV14 and TRBJ1-4; D uncertain. Deletions cut 4 bases from V and 6 bases from J, with 15 bases between. Germline-derived CDR1 and CDR2 are SGHDN and FVKESK. This CDR3 has 15 amino acids. This chain's CDR3 is CASSPRGRRDEKLFF. As DNA, the CDR3 is TGTGCCAGCAGCCCTCGAGGAAGGCGAGATGAAAAACTGTTTTTT.

The chain employs TRBV19 and TRBJ2-6; D ambiguous. The CDR3 has 17 residues. V dropped 3 bases and J dropped 0 bases, with 12 bases sitting between them. The germline CDR1 and CDR2 sequences are LNHDA and SQIVND (reference sequence). This chain's CDR3 is CASSMRRALSGANVLTF. CDR3 DNA sequence: TGTGCCAGTAGTATGCGGAGAGCTCTCTCTGGGGCCAACGTCCTGACTTTC.

The rearrangement uses TRBV2 and TRBJ1-5, with 7 nucleotides matching TRBD1. The CDR3 length is 15 residues. CDR1 and CDR2 (germline): SNHLY, FYNNEI. J gave up 3 bases and V 5 bases, and 7 bases lay outside the gene matches. The CDR3 protein is CASSQDRLLNQPQHF. The CDR3 DNA is TGTGCCAGCAGTCAGGACAGGTTACTCAATCAGCCCCAGCATTTT.

The table lists this clone with a count of one. This sequence joins TRBV5-1 and TRBJ2-3; D gene uncertain. The V end was cut by 1 base, the J end by 0 bases, with 9 bases between. Germline CDR1 is SGHRS and CDR2 is YFSETQ. The length of the CDR3 is 15 residues. CDR3 bases: TGCGCCAGCAGCTTGCAACTTACTAGCACAGATACGCAGTATTTT. Its protein is CASSLQLTSTDTQYF.

This clone was detected a few times. This chain uses TRBV5-4 with TRBJ1-1, with 10 bases aligning to TRBD1. CDR3 length: 14 amino acids. From germline, CDR1 is SGHNT and CDR2 YYREEE (reference sequence). Trimming at V came to 4 bases and at J to 4 bases, leaving 4 bases not matched to a gene. The CDR3 loop is CASSAGQGITEAFF. The CDR3 DNA reads as TGTGCCAGCAGCGCGGGACAGGGGATCACTGAAGCTTTCTTT.

The rearrangement joins TRBV7-9 to TRBJ2-5, with 7 bases aligning to TRBD2. The V gene end was trimmed by 2 bases and the J gene end by 5 bases; junction bases not matched to a gene: 11. CDR3 length equals 16 residues. Germline CDR1 reads SEHNR; CDR2 reads FQNEAQ (reference sequence). The CDR3 sequence is CASSLLSGGGRETQYF. As DNA, the CDR3 is TGTGCCAGCAGCTTACTTTCGGGAGGAGGGCGGGAGACCCAGTACTTC.

The chain carries TRBV11-2 and TRBJ2-1; the match to TRBD2 covers 7 bases. This CDR3 is 15 amino acids long. J gave up 6 bases and V 7 bases, and 12 bases lay outside the gene matches. Germline V CDR1 and CDR2: SGHAT, FQNNGV. The CDR3 DNA is TGTGCCAGCACTCTGGGAGGGGACCTACTCAATGAGCAGTTCTTC. Translated, it gives CASTLGGDLLNEQFF.

This clone was observed a single time. The V call is TRBV10-3, the J call TRBJ1-1; no clear D. Trimming removed 4 bases from V and 3 bases from J, with 9 bases in between. Germline values: CDR1 ENHRY, CDR2 SYGVKD. There are 13 residues in the CDR3. Here the CDR3 reads CAISARVDTEAFF. In DNA form, the CDR3 reads TGTGCCATCAGTGCTCGGGTGGACACTGAAGCTTTCTTT.

The chain uses TRBV28 and TRBJ1-5; the match to TRBD1 covers 9 bases. Germline V gene lookup returns CDR1 MDHEN and CDR2 SYDVKM. The CDR3 spans 14 residues. With 3 bases clipped from V and 5 bases from J, the junction kept 2 bases outside the gene matches. The CDR3 DNA sequence: TGTGCCAGCAGTTTTGACAGGGGGGATCAGCCCCAGCATTTT. It yields the protein CASSFDRGDQPQHF.

The V gene is TRBV27, the J gene TRBJ2-5; 11 bases line up with TRBD2. Germline V lookup: CDR1 MNHEY, CDR2 SMNVEV (reference sequence). V lost 5 bases to trimming and J lost 1 base; unmatched junction nucleotides: 6. The CDR3 sequence is 16 residues long. CDR3 sequence (DNA): TGTGCCAGCAGTCCTCCCGGGACTAGCGGCCAAGAGACCCAGTACTTC. Translating it yields CASSPPGTSGQETQYF.

In regard to this clone: At the DNA level, this CDR3 is encoded by other sequences in the same sample as well. Here the CDR3 DNA reads TGTGCCAGCAGCTTAGGACAGAACACTGAAGCTTTCTTT. Its protein product is CASSLGQNTEAFF. V is TRBV7-6 and J is TRBJ1-1; no clear D. The CDR3 is made up of 13 amino acids. CDR1 and CDR2 from the germline V gene are SGHVS and FNYEAQ. V lost 1 base and J 1 base, leaving 4 bases between the germline ends.

This clone was counted only a few times. This rearrangement joins TRBV6-1 to TRBJ2-7; D ambiguous. The germline V and J ends were trimmed by 7 bases and 0 bases, with 16 bases remaining between them. In germline, CDR1 is MNHNS, CDR2 SASEGT. The CDR3 is 15 amino acids. The CDR3 DNA reads TGTGCCAGCACTCGAGCCGTTGATAGCTCCTACGAGCAGTACTTC. This encodes CASTRAVDSSYEQYF.

The chain links TRBV18 to TRBJ1-1; D gene ambiguous. The CDR3 length is 12 residues. V dropped 3 bases and J dropped 7 bases, with 9 bases sitting between them. Germline values: CDR1 KGHSH, CDR2 LQKENI. CDR3 region: CASSPGRSEAFF. CDR3 coding DNA: TGTGCCAGCTCACCCGGTCGGAGTGAAGCTTTCTTT.

The chain combines TRBV6-1 with TRBJ2-7, with 7 nucleotides matching TRBD2. Losses at the gene ends were 5 bases for V and 3 bases for J; bases not matched to a gene: 4. Germline CDR1 reads MNHNS; CDR2 reads SASEGT. CDR3 length equals 13 residues. CDR3 bases: TGTGCCAGCAGTCACTCGGGGGGCTACGAGCAGTACTTC. Protein sequence: CASSHSGGYEQYF.

A single count supports this clone. The rearrangement links TRBV28 to TRBJ2-7, with D unresolved. Trimming took 3 bases from V and 2 from J, leaving 14 bases between them. Germline loops: CDR1 MDHEN, CDR2 SYDVKM. This CDR3 comprises 15 residues. The CDR3 reads CASSFLPGSAYEQYF. The CDR3 nucleotides are TGTGCCAGCAGTTTTCTTCCGGGTTCAGCCTACGAGCAGTACTTC.

This chain connects TRBV19 to TRBJ1-5; 10 nucleotides line up with TRBD1. Germline CDR1 is LNHDA and CDR2 is SQIVND (reference sequence). The CDR3 loop spans 15 amino acids. V was clipped by 10 bases and J by 6 bases; unmatched bases: 12. This CDR3 reads CATRRGTGEFQPQHF. The CDR3 DNA is TGTGCCACCCGGAGGGGGACAGGGGAGTTTCAGCCCCAGCATTTT. The entire variable domain, with the rest obtained from reference TRBV19 and TRBJ1-5, is as follows: DGGITQSPKYLFRKEGQNVTLSCEQNLNHDAMYWYRQDPGQGLRLIYYSQIVNDFQKGDIAEGYSVSREKKESFPLTVTSAQKNPTAFYLCATRRGTGEFQPQHFGDGTRLSIL.

This clone was recorded a few times. This sequence joins TRBV19 and TRBJ2-4, with D possibly matching TRBD2 (6 bases). The length of the CDR3 is 15 residues. The V end lost 5 bases, the J end lost 5 bases, and 16 bases lay between the germline ends. Germline V gene data show CDR1 as LNHDA and CDR2 as SQIVND (reference sequence). The CDR3 region has the DNA TGTGCCAGTAGTGCCCGACTAGTGGGCGAAAACATTCAGTACTTC. It codes for CASSARLVGENIQYF.

The chain joins TRBV9 to TRBJ2-1; 9 bases are a match to TRBD1. Unmatched junction bases numbered 10, after V lost 4 bases and J lost 8 bases. CDR3 length: 15 residues. The germline gives CDR1 SGDLS, CDR2 YYNGEE. CDR3: CASSPGTGLEDEQFF. CDR3 coding DNA: TGTGCCAGCAGCCCCGGGACAGGGCTTGAGGATGAGCAGTTCTTC.

V and J are TRBV5-1 and TRBJ1-1; D might be TRBD1 (5 bases). The germline gives CDR1 SGHRS, CDR2 YFSETQ. Trimming removed 1 base at V and 4 bases at J, with 8 bases between. The CDR3 covers 13 residues. The CDR3 loop reads CASSLQGGTEAFF. The CDR3 region has the DNA TGCGCCAGCAGCTTGCAGGGCGGCACTGAAGCTTTCTTT.

This chain links TRBV9 with TRBJ2-7; TRBD2 agrees at 13 bases. V was pared by 4 bases and J by 2 bases, with 9 bases of the junction left unmatched. In germline, CDR1 is SGDLS, CDR2 YYNGEE. The CDR3 is made up of 17 amino acids. The CDR3 is CASSIGTSGTYPYEQYF. CDR3 coding DNA: TGTGCCAGCAGCATTGGGACTAGCGGGACCTACCCCTACGAGCAGTACTTC.

The J gene is TRBJ2-5, the V gene TRBV5-6; perhaps TRBD1 as D (5 bases). V dropped 1 base and J dropped 2 bases, with 12 bases sitting between them. There are 15 residues in the CDR3. The germline V gene encodes CDR1 SGHDT and CDR2 YYEEEE. CDR3 DNA: TGTGCCAGCAGCTTGTTGGGCAGGGCTCAAGAGACCCAGTACTTC. Its translation is CASSLLGRAQETQYF.

This chain joins TRBV7-9 and TRBJ2-7; D might be TRBD1 (5 bases). Trimming pared 0 bases from V and 10 bases from J, leaving 10 bases between. Per the germline V gene, CDR1 is SEHNR and CDR2 is FQNEAQ (reference sequence). CDR3 length: 12 amino acids. DNA of the CDR3: TGTGCCAGCAGCTTAGCGCAGGGAAGACAGTACTTC. It codes for CASSLAQGRQYF.

The chain couples TRBV5-1 to TRBJ1-1; D remains unclear. Trimming took off 2 bases at V and 8 bases at J, with 7 bases between the two ends. The CDR3 totals 11 residues. The germline CDR1 and CDR2 sequences are SGHRS and YFSETQ. The CDR3 protein is CASSLGGEAFF. The DNA of the CDR3 is TGCGCCAGCAGCTTAGGCGGGGAAGCTTTCTTT.

The chain is built from TRBV25-1 and TRBJ2-5; weak D call: TRBD2 (7 bases). Germline V gene data show CDR1 as MGHDK and CDR2 as SYGVNS. This CDR3 has 15 amino acids. With 4 bases removed from V and 1 base from J, the gap between germline ends came to 13 bases. The CDR3 region is CASSGFAGAQETQYF. CDR3 DNA: TGTGCCAGCAGTGGGTTCGCGGGGGCCCAAGAGACCCAGTACTTC. The variable domain in full, completed from reference TRBV25-1 and TRBJ2-5, reads EADIYQTPRYLVIGTGKKITLECSQTMGHDKMYWYQQDPGMELHLIHYSYGVNSTEKGDLSSESTVSRIRTEHFPLTLESARPSHTSQYLCASSGFAGAQETQYFGPGTRLLVL.

In the case of this clone: A read error may produce the germline difference seen at one junction end. V is TRBV20-1 and J is TRBJ2-7; tentative D call: TRBD1 (6 bases). Per the germline V gene, CDR1 is DFQATT and CDR2 is SNEGSKA (reference sequence). The CDR3 is 10 residues long. The CDR3 region has the DNA TGCAGTGCTAGACTAAGACAGGAACACTTC. Its translation: CSARLRQEHF.

This rearrangement joins TRBV27 to TRBJ2-1; maybe TRBD2 (5 bases). The CDR3 is made up of 16 amino acids. V was trimmed by 5 bases and J by 5 bases, leaving 19 bases between them. Germline lookup yields CDR1 MNHEY and CDR2 SMNVEV (reference sequence). The CDR3, as DNA: TGTGCCAGCAGTCTCGTCAGCAGGAGGCCCCACAATGAGCAGTTCTTC. It is translated as CASSLVSRRPHNEQFF.

In this sample, this clone turned up once. The V and J genes are TRBV7-6 and TRBJ2-7, with D possibly matching TRBD1 (6 bases). CDR3 size: 14 residues. Germline values: CDR1 SGHVS, CDR2 FNYEAQ. Trimming left V 2 bases short and J 0 bases short, with 8 bases between. The CDR3 loop reads CASSLQGGSYEQYF. For the CDR3, the DNA is TGTGCCAGCAGCTTACAAGGGGGCTCCTACGAGCAGTACTTC. Together with reference TRBV7-6 and TRBJ2-7, the CDR3 gives the full variable domain: GAGVSQSPRYKVTKRGQDVALRCDPISGHVSLYWYRQALGQGPEFLTYFNYEAQQDKSGLPNDRFSAERPEGSISTLTIQRTEQRDSAMYRCASSLQGGSYEQYFGPGTRLTVT.

Concerning this clone itself: At the DNA level, this CDR3 is encoded by other sequences in the same sample as well. This sequence joins TRBV4-3 and TRBJ2-5; D remains ambiguous. Germline-derived CDR1 and CDR2 are LGHNA and YSLEER. The germline V and J ends were trimmed by 0 bases and 4 bases, with 6 bases remaining between them. CDR3 size: 13 residues. CDR3 nucleotides: TGCGCCAGCAGCCAAGATGCAGGAGAGACCCAGTACTTC. Amino acids: CASSQDAGETQYF.

The chain has TRBV27 and TRBJ2-3; D possibly corresponds to TRBD1 (6 bases). This CDR3 has 15 amino acids. Germline V gene data show CDR1 as MNHEY and CDR2 as SMNVEV (reference sequence). Between the trimmed V and J ends, which lost 6 bases and 0 bases, there was a span of 13 bases. As DNA, the CDR3 is TGTGCCAGCAGCCTCAGGGGACGTAGCACAGATACGCAGTATTTT. Translation gives CASSLRGRSTDTQYF.

The CDR3 bases are TGTGCCAGCAGCCCTAGCCTCTGGAGCTCCTACAATGAGCAGTTCTTC. Its protein is CASSPSLWSSYNEQFF. The chain links TRBV27 to TRBJ2-1; D is possibly TRBD2 (5 bases). This CDR3 has 16 residues. V lost 6 bases and J 0 bases, leaving 15 bases between the germline ends. CDR1 and CDR2 from the germline V gene are MNHEY and SMNVEV (reference sequence).